A selection of T cell receptor beta chains follows, all from one sample in a study of shared clonotypes between healthy human individuals. Assay: immunoSEQ multiplex PCR; the TCRdb copy retains only in-frame clones and omits some. The data show about 2.1 million clones, about 93% seen once. The sample comprised naive CD8+ T cells from PBMCs. These receptors were collected from a man aged 18 to 29 in good health. Some clones in this sample may be carry-over from other donors' samples. The CDR3 runs from the conserved cysteine through the conserved F or W. D genes are given only for firm matches. The size entry is marked missing in some rows and otherwise reads once, few, many or a size class.

J: TRBJ2-1
size: -
D: -
V: TRBV4-1
CDR3: CASSQVGLPGSSSYNEQFF
DNA: TGCGCCAGCAGCCAAGTTGGACTACCCGGTTCAAGCTCCTACAATGAGCAGTTCTTC

J: TRBJ2-7
size: -
D: TRBD1
V: TRBV27
CDR3: CASSLSGTGGLYEQYF
DNA: TGTGCCAGCAGTTTATCGGGGACAGGGGGGCTCTACGAGCAGTACTTC

J: TRBJ2-7
size: -
D: -
V: TRBV6-1
CDR3: CASSEMWQGSLYEQYF
DNA: TGTGCCAGCAGTGAAATGTGGCAGGGTAGTTTGTACGAGCAGTACTTC

J: TRBJ1-5
size: -
D: TRBD1
V: TRBV10-1
CDR3: CASTKTGGGQPQHF
DNA: TGCGCCAGCACCAAAACAGGGGGCGGTCAGCCCCAGCATTTT

J: TRBJ2-7
size: few
D: TRBD1
V: TRBV28
CDR3: CASSLTGTDSEQYF
DNA: TGTGCCAGCAGCCTGACCGGGACAGATAGCGAGCAGTACTTC

J: TRBJ1-1
size: once
D: -
V: TRBV7-3
CDR3: CASSSAVGRGDGTEAFF
DNA: TGTGCCAGCAGCTCAGCGGTGGGGAGGGGCGATGGAACTGAAGCTTTCTTT

J: TRBJ1-2
size: -
D: -
V: TRBV14
CDR3: CASSQFFGYGYTF
DNA: TGTGCCAGCAGCCAATTCTTCGGATATGGCTACACCTTC

J: TRBJ2-1
size: -
D: TRBD2
V: TRBV28
CDR3: CASSLRRLAGAYNEQFF
DNA: TGTGCCAGCAGTCTCCGCCGACTAGCGGGAGCCTACAATGAGCAGTTCTTC

J: TRBJ2-7
size: -
D: -
V: TRBV6-1
CDR3: CASSPRAWGYEQYF
DNA: TGTGCCAGCAGCCCCAGAGCTTGGGGCTACGAGCAGTACTTC

J: TRBJ1-6
size: -
D: TRBD1
V: TRBV4-3
CDR3: CASSQETGSSRNSPLHF
DNA: TGCGCCAGCAGCCAAGAGACAGGGTCGAGCCGTAATTCACCCCTCCACTTT

J: TRBJ1-4
size: once
D: TRBD1
V: TRBV10-2
CDR3: CASSVSRGQGEREKLFF
DNA: TGCGCCAGCAGTGTCTCCCGGGGGCAGGGGGAGAGGGAAAAACTGTTTTTT

J: TRBJ1-1
size: -
D: -
V: TRBV19
CDR3: CASKAGQAFF
DNA: TGTGCCAGTAAGGCAGGGCAAGCTTTCTTT

J: TRBJ2-1
size: -
D: TRBD2
V: TRBV7-9
CDR3: CASSPGMTSGAYNEQFF
DNA: TGTGCCAGCAGCCCCGGAATGACTAGCGGGGCATACAATGAGCAGTTCTTC

J: TRBJ2-2
size: -
D: TRBD1
V: TRBV11-3
CDR3: CASSVGRQGSTGELFF
DNA: TGTGCCAGCAGCGTGGGACGACAGGGAAGCACCGGGGAGCTGTTTTTT

J: TRBJ2-7
size: -
D: -
V: TRBV27
CDR3: CATQGLGGVYEQYF
DNA: TGTGCCACTCAGGGCTTGGGGGGAGTATACGAGCAGTACTTC

J: TRBJ2-1
size: -
D: TRBD1
V: TRBV6-5
CDR3: CASSSVGQGGYNEQFF
DNA: TGTGCCAGCAGTTCAGTCGGACAGGGGGGATACAATGAGCAGTTCTTC

J: TRBJ2-1
size: -
D: TRBD2
V: TRBV11-2
CDR3: CASSLEAGGDNEQFF
DNA: TGTGCCAGCAGCTTAGAGGCGGGAGGGGACAATGAGCAGTTCTTC

J: TRBJ2-7
size: -
D: TRBD1
V: TRBV27
CDR3: CASSIRDSSYEQYF
DNA: TGTGCCAGCAGTATCCGGGACAGCTCCTACGAGCAGTACTTC